The 4 T cell receptor beta chains in this list originate from one sample, sequenced in a study of T-cell reconstitution after alpha-beta-depleted transplantation in children. Using unique molecular identifiers, the investigators prepared the TCRbeta library. From the PCR reads, TCRdb called clonotypes with MiXCR, one entry per CDR3 protein. The sample holds 250,000 to 350,000 distinct CDR3 sequences, 9.9% seen once. The sample in question was PBMCs from the stem cell graft donor, obtained from the stem cell graft. The receptors come from a human donor who donated a stem cell graft to a child with SCID.

The gene calls are TRBV7-9 and TRBJ2-4; 8 bases match TRBD1. Trimming took 7 bases from V and 8 from J; bases not matched to a gene: 7. This CDR3 is 13 amino acids long. CDR1 and CDR2 (germline): SEHNR, FQNEAQ (reference sequence). The CDR3 nucleotides read TGTGCCAGCATCGGACAGGGTAGGGACATTCAGTACTTC. Protein product: CASIGQGRDIQYF.

This clonotype was seen at least ten times. The rearrangement links TRBV5-6 to TRBJ2-2; D may be TRBD1 (6 bases). Trimming stripped 0 bases from V and 3 bases from J, with 12 bases between. Germline CDR1 reads SGHDT; CDR2 reads YYEEEE. This CDR3 comprises 16 residues. CDR3 protein: CASSLVPGVDTGELFF. DNA for the CDR3: TGTGCCAGCAGCTTGGTTCCAGGGGTGGACACCGGGGAGCTGTTTTTT.

In this sample, this clonotype turned up a few times. This chain uses TRBV4-1 with TRBJ2-7, with TRBD2 matching 10 bases. With V trimmed by 4 bases and J by 4 bases, 7 bases remained unmatched. The CDR3 extends over 15 amino acids. Germline CDR1 MGHRA, CDR2 YSYEKL. CDR3 in amino acids: CASSPQRGGQYEQYF. As DNA, the CDR3 is TGCGCCAGCAGCCCTCAGCGGGGGGGTCAATACGAGCAGTACTTC.

This clonotype has at least ten counts. CDR3 DNA sequence: TGTGCCAGCAGCCCACAGGGGACGACTGAAGCTTTCTTT. Amino acid sequence: CASSPQGTTEAFF. The chain recombines TRBV6-1 with TRBJ1-1; 7 nucleotides agree with TRBD1. Germline V gives CDR1 MNHNS, CDR2 SASEGT. The length of the CDR3 is 13 residues. After removal of 6 bases from V and 5 bases from J, the junction contained 6 bases not matched to a gene.